Listed here is a single T cell receptor (beta chain). Its antigen remains unknown. Per the authors' pipeline: A papillary thyroid cancer distant-metastasis classifier was built from CDR3 differences across clinicopathological groups. TCRdb recomputed clones from the PCR reads via MiXCR. It is TCRdb's table, rather than the study itself, that gives the V and J calls and clone size. The table includes about 82,000 clones, around 12% detected once. This entry comes from a study of metastatic and nonmetastatic thyroid tumors. Study information: Repertoire data that came from the blood and tumor or nodule tissue of malignant and benign thyroid patients were compared.

Study-wide results and caveats: In blood and tumor, TCR beta diversity was reportedly significantly higher in malignant thyroid tumors than in benign nodules.

None of the patients had undergone any treatment ahead of thyroid surgery. CDR3 size: 15 residues. J lost 6 bases, V lost 8 bases, and 12 bases had no gene match. Germline CDR1 MNHEY, CDR2 SMNVEV (reference sequence). The specimen was tumor tissue. The chain combines TRBV27 with TRBJ2-4; 8 bases line up with TRBD2. This sequence was found in a female donor with papillary thyroid cancer or a benign thyroid nodule (not recorded which). Some clones in this sample may be carry-over from other donors' samples. The CDR3 loop is CASRYQAGDRNIQYF. In DNA form, the CDR3 reads TGTGCCAGCCGGTATCAAGCGGGAGACAGAAACATTCAGTACTTC.